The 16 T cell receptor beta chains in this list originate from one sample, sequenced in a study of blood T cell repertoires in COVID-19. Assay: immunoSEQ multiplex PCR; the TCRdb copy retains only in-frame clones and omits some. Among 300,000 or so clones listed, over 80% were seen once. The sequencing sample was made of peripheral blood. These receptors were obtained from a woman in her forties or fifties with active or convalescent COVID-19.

The chain's CDR3 is CASSVVGGRGVNEQFF. Written as DNA, the CDR3 is TGTGCCAGCAGCGTAGTCGGCGGGAGAGGGGTAAATGAGCAGTTCTTC. The rearrangement uses TRBV9 and TRBJ2-1, with 7 bases lining up with TRBD2. Germline loops: CDR1 SGDLS, CDR2 YYNGEE. V was pared by 0 bases and J by 7 bases, with 10 bases of the junction left unmatched. The CDR3 is 16 residues long.

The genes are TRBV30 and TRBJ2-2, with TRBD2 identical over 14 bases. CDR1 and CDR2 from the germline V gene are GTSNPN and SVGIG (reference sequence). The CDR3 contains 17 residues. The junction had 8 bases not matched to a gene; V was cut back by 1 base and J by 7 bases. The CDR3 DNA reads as TGTGCCTGGAGTGGCGGGACTAGCGGGAGCAGGGGCGGGGAGCTGTTTTTT. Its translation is CAWSGGTSGSRGGELFF.

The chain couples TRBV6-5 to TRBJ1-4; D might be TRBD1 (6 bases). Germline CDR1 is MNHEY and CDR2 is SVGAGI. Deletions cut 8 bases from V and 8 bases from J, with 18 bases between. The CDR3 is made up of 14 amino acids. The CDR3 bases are TGTGCCAGCCGCCCCGGGACACAACTAGAAAAACTGTTTTTT. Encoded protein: CASRPGTQLEKLFF.

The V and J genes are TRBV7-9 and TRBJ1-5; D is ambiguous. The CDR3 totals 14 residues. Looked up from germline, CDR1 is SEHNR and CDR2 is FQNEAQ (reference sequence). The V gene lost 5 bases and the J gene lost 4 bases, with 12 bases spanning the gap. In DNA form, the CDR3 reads TGTGCCAGCAGCAACCGGGGAAGTAATCAGCCCCAGCATTTT. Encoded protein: CASSNRGSNQPQHF.

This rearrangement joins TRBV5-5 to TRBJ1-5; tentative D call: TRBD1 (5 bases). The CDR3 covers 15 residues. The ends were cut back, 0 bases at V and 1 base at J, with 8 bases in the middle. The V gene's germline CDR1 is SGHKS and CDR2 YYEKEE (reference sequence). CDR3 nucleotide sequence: TGTGCCAGCAGCTTGGTGGCAGGGAGCAATCAGCCCCAGCATTTT. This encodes CASSLVAGSNQPQHF.

The CDR3 nucleotides are TGCGCCAGCTCCAGGGCAATCGGTGAAAAACTGTTTTTT. This translates into CASSRAIGEKLFF. The chain employs TRBV4-1 and TRBJ1-4; D may be TRBD1 (5 bases). Germline CDR1 reads MGHRA; CDR2 reads YSYEKL. This CDR3 is built from 13 residues. Trimming cost V 8 bases and J 7 bases, with 14 bases left between them.

In DNA, the CDR3 is TGTGCCAGTAGTTTGGAGAGCTCCTATAATTCACCCCTCCACTTT. As protein: CASSLESSYNSPLHF. The chain is built from TRBV19 and TRBJ1-6; D not resolved. The CDR3 contains 15 residues. Deletions cut 5 bases from V and 0 bases from J, with 8 bases between. CDR1 is LNHDA, CDR2 SQIVND, per germline (reference sequence).

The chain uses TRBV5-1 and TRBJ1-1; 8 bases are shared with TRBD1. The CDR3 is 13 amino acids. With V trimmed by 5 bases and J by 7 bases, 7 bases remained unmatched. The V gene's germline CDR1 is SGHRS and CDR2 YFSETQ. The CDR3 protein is CASRAGGAGEAFF. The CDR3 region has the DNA TGCGCCAGCAGAGCAGGGGGCGCGGGTGAAGCTTTCTTT.

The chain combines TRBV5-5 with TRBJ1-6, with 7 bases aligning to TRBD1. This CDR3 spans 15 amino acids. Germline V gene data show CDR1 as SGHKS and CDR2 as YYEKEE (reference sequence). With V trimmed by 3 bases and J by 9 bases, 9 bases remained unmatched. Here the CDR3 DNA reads TGTGCCAGCAGCTATGGGACAGTATTTAGTTCACCCCTCCACTTT. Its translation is CASSYGTVFSSPLHF.

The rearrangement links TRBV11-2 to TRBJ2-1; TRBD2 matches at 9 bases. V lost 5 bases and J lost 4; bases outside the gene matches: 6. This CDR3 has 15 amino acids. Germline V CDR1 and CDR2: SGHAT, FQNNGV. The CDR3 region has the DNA TGTGCCAGCAGCCCTAGACTAGCGGAGTACAATGAGCAGTTCTTC. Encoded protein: CASSPRLAEYNEQFF.

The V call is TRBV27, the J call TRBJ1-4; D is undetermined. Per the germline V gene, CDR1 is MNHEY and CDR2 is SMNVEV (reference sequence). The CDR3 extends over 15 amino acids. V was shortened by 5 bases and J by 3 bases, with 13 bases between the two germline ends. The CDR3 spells CASSVHGNSNEKLFF. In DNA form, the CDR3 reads TGTGCCAGCAGTGTCCACGGGAACTCTAATGAAAAACTGTTTTTT.

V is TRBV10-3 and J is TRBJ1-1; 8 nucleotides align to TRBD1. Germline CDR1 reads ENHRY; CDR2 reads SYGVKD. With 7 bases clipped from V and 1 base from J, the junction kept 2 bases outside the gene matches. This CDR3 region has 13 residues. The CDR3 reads CAINGQGNTEAFF. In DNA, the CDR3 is TGTGCCATCAACGGACAGGGGAACACTGAAGCTTTCTTT.

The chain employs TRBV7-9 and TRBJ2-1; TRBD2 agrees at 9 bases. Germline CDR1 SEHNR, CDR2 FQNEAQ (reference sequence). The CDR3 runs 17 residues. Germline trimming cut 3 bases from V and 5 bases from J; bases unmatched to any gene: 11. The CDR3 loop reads CASSFAGAGGRNNEQFF. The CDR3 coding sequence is TGTGCCAGCAGCTTCGCGGGGGCGGGAGGGCGGAACAATGAGCAGTTCTTC. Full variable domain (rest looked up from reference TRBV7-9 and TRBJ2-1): DTGVSQNPRHKITKRGQNVTFRCDPISEHNRLYWYRQTLGQGPEFLTYFQNEAQLEKSRLLSDRFSAERPKGSFSTLEIQRTEQGDSAMYLCASSFAGAGGRNNEQFFGPGTRLTVL.

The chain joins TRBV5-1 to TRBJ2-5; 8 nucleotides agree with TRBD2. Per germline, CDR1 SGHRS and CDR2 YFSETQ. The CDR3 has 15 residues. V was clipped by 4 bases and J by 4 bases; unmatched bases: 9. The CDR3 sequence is CASSVGRAGVETQYF. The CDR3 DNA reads TGCGCCAGCAGCGTCGGGAGGGCGGGTGTAGAGACCCAGTACTTC.

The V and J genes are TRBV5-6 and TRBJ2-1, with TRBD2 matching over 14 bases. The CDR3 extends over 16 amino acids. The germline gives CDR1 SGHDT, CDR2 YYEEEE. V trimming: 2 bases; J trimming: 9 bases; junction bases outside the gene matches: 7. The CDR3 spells CASSFAGTSGSTEQFF. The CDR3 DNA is TGTGCCAGCAGCTTTGCCGGGACTAGCGGGAGTACTGAGCAGTTCTTC.

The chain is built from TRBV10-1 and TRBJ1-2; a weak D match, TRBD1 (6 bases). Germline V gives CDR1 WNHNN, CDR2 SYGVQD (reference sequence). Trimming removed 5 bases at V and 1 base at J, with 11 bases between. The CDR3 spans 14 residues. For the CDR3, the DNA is TGCGCCAGCAGTCCGACAGGAATTAACTATGGCTACACCTTC. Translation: CASSPTGINYGYTF.